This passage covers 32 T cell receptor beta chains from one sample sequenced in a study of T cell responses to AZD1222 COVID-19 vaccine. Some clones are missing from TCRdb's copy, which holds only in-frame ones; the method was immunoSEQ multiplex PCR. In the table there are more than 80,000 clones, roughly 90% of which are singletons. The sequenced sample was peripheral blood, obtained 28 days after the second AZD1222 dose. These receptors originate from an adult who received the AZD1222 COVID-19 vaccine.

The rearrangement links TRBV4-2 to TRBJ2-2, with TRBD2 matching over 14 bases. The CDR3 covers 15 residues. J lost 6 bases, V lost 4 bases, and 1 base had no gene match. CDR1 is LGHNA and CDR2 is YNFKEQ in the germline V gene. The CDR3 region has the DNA TGTGCCAGCAGCCTGGGACTAGCGGGGGCCGGGGAGCTGTTTTTT. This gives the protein CASSLGLAGAGELFF.

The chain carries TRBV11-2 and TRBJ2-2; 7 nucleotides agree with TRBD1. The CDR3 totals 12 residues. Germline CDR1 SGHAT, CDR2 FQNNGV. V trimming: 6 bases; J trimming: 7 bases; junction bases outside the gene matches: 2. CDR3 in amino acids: CASRRTGGELFF. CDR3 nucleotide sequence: TGTGCCAGCAGAAGGACAGGCGGGGAGCTGTTTTTT.

This CDR3 reads CASTQLASRGYTF. In nucleotides, the CDR3 is TGTGCCAGCACCCAACTAGCAAGTCGGGGCTACACCTTC. The chain recombines TRBV12-3 or TRBV12-4 with TRBJ1-2; unclear D gene. V was clipped by 7 bases and J by 8 bases, with 17 bases between them. CDR3 length: 13 amino acids.

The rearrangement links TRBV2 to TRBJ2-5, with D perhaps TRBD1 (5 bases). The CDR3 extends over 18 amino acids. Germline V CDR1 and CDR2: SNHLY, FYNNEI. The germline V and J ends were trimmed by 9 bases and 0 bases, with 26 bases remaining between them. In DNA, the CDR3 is TGTGCCAGGAGGACCCCTTTTGCCCAGGGAACACACCAAGAGACCCAGTACTTC. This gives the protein CARRTPFAQGTHQETQYF.

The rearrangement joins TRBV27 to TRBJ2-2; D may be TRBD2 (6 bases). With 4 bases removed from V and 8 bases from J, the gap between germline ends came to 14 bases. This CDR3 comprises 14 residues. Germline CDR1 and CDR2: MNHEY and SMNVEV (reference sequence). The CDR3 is CASSYNRREGELFF. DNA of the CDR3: TGTGCCAGCAGTTACAACAGGAGGGAGGGGGAGCTGTTTTTT.

CDR3 region: CASSEAASRAGFQYF. The CDR3 DNA follows: TGTGCCAGCAGTGAAGCGGCCAGTAGGGCGGGGTTTCAGTACTTC. The J gene is TRBJ2-4, the V gene TRBV6-1; TRBD2 is a possible D gene (6 bases). Trimming stripped 0 bases from V and 11 bases from J, with 17 bases between. Germline CDR1 reads MNHNS; CDR2 reads SASEGT. CDR3 length: 15 residues.

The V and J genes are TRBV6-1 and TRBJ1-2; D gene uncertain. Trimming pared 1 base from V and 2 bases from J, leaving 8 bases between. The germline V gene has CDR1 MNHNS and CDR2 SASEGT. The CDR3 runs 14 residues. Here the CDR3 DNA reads TGTGCCAGCAGTGAAGGCCCGGGCAACTATGGCTACACCTTC. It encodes CASSEGPGNYGYTF.

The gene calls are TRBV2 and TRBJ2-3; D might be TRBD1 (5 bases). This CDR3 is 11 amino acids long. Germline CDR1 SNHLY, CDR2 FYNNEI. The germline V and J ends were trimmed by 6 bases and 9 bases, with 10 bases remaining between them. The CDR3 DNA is TGTGCCAGCAGGCAGGGTAAAACGCAGTATTTT. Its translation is CASRQGKTQYF. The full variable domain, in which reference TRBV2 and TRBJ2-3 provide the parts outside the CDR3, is EPEVTQTPSHQVTQMGQEVILRCVPISNHLYFYWYRQILGQKVEFLVSFYNNEISEKSEIFDDQFSVERPDGSNFTLKIRSTKLEDSAMYFCASRQGKTQYFGPGTRLTVL.

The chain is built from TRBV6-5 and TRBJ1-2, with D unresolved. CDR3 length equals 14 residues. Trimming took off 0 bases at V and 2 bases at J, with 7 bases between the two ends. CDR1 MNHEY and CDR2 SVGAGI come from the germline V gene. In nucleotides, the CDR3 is TGTGCCAGCAGTTACTCGCCAGAAAACTATGGCTACACCTTC. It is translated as CASSYSPENYGYTF.

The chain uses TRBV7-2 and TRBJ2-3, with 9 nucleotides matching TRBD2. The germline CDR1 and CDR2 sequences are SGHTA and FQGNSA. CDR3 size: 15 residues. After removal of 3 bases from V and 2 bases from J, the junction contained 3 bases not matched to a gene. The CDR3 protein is CASSFSGGLTDTQYF. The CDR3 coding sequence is TGTGCCAGCAGCTTTAGCGGGGGTCTCACAGATACGCAGTATTTT.

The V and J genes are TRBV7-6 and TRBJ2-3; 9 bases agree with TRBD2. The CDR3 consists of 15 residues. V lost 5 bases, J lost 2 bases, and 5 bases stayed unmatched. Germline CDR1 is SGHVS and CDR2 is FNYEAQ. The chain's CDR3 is CASSSAGGPTDTQYF. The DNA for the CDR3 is TGTGCCAGCAGCAGCGCGGGGGGGCCCACAGATACGCAGTATTTT.

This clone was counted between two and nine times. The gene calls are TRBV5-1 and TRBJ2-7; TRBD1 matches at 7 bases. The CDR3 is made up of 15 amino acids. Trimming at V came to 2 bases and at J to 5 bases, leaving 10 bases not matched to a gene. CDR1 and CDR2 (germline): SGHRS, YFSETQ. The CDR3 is CASSFGARQGDEQYF. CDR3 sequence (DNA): TGCGCCAGCAGCTTTGGGGCGAGACAGGGTGACGAGCAGTACTTC. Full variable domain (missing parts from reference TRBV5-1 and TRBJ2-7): KAGVTQTPRYLIKTRGQQVTLSCSPISGHRSVSWYQQTPGQGLQFLFEYFSETQRNKGNFPGRFSGRQFSNSRSEMNVSTLELGDSALYLCASSFGARQGDEQYFGPGTRLTVT.

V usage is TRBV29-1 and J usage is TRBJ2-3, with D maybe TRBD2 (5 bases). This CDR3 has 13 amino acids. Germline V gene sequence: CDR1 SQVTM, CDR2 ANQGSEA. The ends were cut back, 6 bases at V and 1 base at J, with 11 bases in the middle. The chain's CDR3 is CSVTSAGTDTQYF. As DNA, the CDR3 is TGCAGCGTGACCTCAGCGGGCACAGATACGCAGTATTTT.

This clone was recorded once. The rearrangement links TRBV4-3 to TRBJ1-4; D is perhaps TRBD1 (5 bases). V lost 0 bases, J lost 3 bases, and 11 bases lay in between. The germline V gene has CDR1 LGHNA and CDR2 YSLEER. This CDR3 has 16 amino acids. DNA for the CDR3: TGCGCCAGCAGCCAAGATCTAGGGACGGCTAATGAAAAACTGTTTTTT. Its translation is CASSQDLGTANEKLFF.

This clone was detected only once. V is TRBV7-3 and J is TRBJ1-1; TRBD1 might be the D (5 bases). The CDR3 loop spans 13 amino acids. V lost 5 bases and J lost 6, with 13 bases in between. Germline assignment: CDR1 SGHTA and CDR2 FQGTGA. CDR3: CASSTGLGAEAFF. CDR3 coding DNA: TGTGCCAGCAGCACGGGACTGGGGGCTGAAGCTTTCTTT.

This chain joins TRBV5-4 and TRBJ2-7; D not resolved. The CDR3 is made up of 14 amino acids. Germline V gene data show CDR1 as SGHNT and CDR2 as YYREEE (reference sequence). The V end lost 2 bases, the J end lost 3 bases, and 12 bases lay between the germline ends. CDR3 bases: TGTGCCAGCAGCTTCGGGTATGGAGACTACGAGCAGTACTTC. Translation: CASSFGYGDYEQYF.

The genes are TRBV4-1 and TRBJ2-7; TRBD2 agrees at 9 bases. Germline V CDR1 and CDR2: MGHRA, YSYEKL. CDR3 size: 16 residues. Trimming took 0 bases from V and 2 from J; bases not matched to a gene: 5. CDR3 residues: CASSQDQASGAYEQYF. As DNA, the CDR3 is TGCGCCAGCAGCCAAGATCAGGCTAGCGGGGCCTACGAGCAGTACTTC.

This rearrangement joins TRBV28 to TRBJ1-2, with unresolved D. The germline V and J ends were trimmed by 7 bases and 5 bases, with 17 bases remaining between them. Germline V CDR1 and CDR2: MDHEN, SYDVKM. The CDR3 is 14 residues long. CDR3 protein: CASTLSARSYGYTF. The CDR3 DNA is TGTGCCAGCACCCTTTCGGCGAGGTCATATGGCTACACCTTC.

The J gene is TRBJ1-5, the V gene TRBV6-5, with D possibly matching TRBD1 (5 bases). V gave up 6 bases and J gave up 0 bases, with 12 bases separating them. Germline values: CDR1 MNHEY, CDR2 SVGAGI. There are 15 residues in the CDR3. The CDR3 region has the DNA TGTGCCAGCAGGGGGGAGGCCTATAGCAATCAGCCCCAGCATTTT. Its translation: CASRGEAYSNQPQHF.

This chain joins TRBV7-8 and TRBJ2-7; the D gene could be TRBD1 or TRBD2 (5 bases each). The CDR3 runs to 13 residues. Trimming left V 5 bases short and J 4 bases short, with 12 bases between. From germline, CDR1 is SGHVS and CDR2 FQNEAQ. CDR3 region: CASSARWGYEQYF. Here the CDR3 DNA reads TGTGCCAGCAGCGCCAGGTGGGGGTACGAGCAGTACTTC. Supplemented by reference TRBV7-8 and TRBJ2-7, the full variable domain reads GAGVSQSPRYKVAKRGQDVALRCDPISGHVSLFWYQQALGQGPEFLTYFQNEAQLDKSGLPSDRFFAERPEGSVSTLKIQRTQQEDSAVYLCASSARWGYEQYFGPGTRLTVT.

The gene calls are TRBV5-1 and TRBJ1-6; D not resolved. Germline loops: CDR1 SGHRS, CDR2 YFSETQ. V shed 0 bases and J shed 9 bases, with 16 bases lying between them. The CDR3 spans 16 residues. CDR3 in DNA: TGCGCCAGCAGCTTGGGCCAATTACTCGAGGGTTCACCCCTCCACTTT. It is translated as CASSLGQLLEGSPLHF.

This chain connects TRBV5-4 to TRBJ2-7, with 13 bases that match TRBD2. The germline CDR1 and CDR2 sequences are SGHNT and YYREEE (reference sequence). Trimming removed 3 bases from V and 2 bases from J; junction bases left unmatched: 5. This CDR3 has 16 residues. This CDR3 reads CASSWGLAGSTYEQYF. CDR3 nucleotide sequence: TGTGCCAGCAGCTGGGGACTAGCGGGGAGCACCTACGAGCAGTACTTC.

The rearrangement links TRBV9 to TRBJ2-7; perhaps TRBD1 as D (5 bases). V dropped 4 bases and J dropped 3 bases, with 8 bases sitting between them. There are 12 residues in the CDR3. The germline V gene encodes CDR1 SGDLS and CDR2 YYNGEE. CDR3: CASSPDSYEQYF. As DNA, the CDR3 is TGTGCCAGCAGCCCCGACAGCTACGAGCAGTACTTC.

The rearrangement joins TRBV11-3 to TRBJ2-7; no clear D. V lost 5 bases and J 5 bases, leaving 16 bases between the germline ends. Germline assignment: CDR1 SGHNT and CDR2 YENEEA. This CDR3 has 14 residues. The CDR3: CASSGERWVNEQYF. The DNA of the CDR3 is TGTGCCAGCAGCGGAGAAAGGTGGGTTAACGAGCAGTACTTC.

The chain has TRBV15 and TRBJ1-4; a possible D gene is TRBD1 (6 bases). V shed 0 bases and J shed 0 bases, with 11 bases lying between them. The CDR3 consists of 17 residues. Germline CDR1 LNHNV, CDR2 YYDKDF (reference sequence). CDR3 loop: CATSRDWGAATNEKLFF. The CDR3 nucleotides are TGTGCCACCAGCAGAGATTGGGGGGCGGCAACTAATGAAAAACTGTTTTTT. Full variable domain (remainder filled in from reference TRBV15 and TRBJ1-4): DAMVIQNPRYQVTQFGKPVTLSCSQTLNHNVMYWYQQKSSQAPKLLFHYYDKDFNNEADTPDNFQSRRPNTSFCFLDIRSPGLGDTAMYLCATSRDWGAATNEKLFFGSGTQLSVL.

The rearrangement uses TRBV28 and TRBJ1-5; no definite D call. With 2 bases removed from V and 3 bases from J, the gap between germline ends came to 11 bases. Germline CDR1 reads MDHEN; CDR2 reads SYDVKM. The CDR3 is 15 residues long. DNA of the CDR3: TGTGCCAGCAGTTTAGTCAGCCCGGACAATCAGCCCCAGCATTTT. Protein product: CASSLVSPDNQPQHF.

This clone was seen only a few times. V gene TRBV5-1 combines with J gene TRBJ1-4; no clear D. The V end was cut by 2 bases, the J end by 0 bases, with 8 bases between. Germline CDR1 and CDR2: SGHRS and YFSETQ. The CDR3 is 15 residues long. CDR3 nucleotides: TGCGCCAGCAGCTTTGGACCGGCAACTAATGAAAAACTGTTTTTT. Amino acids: CASSFGPATNEKLFF.

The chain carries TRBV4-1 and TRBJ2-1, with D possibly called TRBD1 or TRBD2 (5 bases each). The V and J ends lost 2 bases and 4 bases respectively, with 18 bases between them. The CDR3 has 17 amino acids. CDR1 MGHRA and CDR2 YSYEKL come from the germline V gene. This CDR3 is CASSQPRDLNRYNEQFF. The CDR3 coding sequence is TGCGCCAGCAGCCAACCTAGGGACCTAAACCGATACAATGAGCAGTTCTTC.

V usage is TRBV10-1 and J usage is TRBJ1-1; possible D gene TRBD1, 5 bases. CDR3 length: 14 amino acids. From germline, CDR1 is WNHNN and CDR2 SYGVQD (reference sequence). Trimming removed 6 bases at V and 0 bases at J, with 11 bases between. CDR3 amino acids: CASRPTDMNTEAFF. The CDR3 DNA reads TGCGCCAGCAGGCCGACAGACATGAACACTGAAGCTTTCTTT.

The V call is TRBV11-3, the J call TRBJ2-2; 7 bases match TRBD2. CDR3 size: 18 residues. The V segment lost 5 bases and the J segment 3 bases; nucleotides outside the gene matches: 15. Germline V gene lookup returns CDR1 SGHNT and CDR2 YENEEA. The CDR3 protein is CASSDNGGRRVYTGELFF. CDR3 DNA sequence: TGTGCCAGCAGCGATAACGGGGGGAGGCGGGTATACACCGGGGAGCTGTTTTTT.

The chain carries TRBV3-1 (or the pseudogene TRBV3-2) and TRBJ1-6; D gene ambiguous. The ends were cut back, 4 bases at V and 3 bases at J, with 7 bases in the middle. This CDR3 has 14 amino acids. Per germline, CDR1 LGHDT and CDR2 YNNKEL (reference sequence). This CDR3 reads CASSLGNYNSPLHF. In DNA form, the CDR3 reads TGTGCCAGCAGCCTTGGGAACTATAATTCACCCCTCCACTTT.

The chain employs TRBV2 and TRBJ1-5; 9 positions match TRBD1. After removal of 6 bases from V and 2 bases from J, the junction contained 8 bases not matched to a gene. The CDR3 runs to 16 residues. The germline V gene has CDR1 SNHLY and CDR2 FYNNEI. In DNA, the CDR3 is TGTGCCAGCAGACCACAGGGGGCCGTCGGCAATCAGCCCCAGCATTTT. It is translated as CASRPQGAVGNQPQHF.